This T cell receptor beta chain was sequenced during a study of blood T cells in healthy people across ages. The V gene lost 5 bases and the J gene lost 6 bases, with 14 bases spanning the gap. The CDR3 runs to 14 residues. CDR1 is MDHEN and CDR2 is SYDVKM in the germline V gene. Notes on this clonotype: Its antigen is unknown.

They isolated at least 6 million PBMCs from each sample. Total RNA was isolated from each sample in quantities of at least 5 micrograms. The authors ran a second PCR of about 7 to 11 cycles using a sample-barcoded 5' primer and a J-beta primer mix. Each cDNA molecule received a tag from a template-switch adaptor that had 12 random nucleotides. TCRdb analysed the 5' RACE reads with MiXCR anew, one entry per CDR3 protein. The sample has more than 650,000 distinct CDR3 sequences; over 20% are singletons. General study findings and limits: Researchers said unsorted PBMCs prevented a conclusive naive versus antigen-experienced comparison.

The specimen was blood. The rearrangement joins TRBV28 to TRBJ2-4; TRBD1 might be the D (6 bases). The source is a man between 65 and 85 years old in good health. The CDR3 bases are TGTGCCAGCAGTGCCCCCGGACAGTCAAACATTCAGTACTTC. This encodes CASSAPGQSNIQYF.